A single sample is the source of the 2 T cell receptor beta chains below, sequenced in a study of graft-versus-host responses after intestinal transplantation. Data came from immunoSEQ multiplex PCR; TCRdb stores just in-frame clones and leaves some out. Of about 1,800 clones listed, about nine tenths are singletons. Intraepithelial and lamina propria lymphocytes were isolated from graft specimens. The material was ileum tissue, obtained 356 days after intestinal transplantation. The receptors derive from a human patient who received an intestinal transplant, so some T cells may come from the graft donor.

This clone was found once. The rearrangement joins TRBV28 to TRBJ2-7, with 10 bases fitting TRBD2. CDR1 and CDR2 from the germline V gene are MDHEN and SYDVKM. The length of the CDR3 is 16 residues. Trimming took 5 bases from V and 3 from J; bases not matched to a gene: 10. The CDR3 loop is CASSLRWGTSDYEQYF. The CDR3, as DNA: TGTGCCAGCAGTCTCCGTTGGGGGACTAGCGACTACGAGCAGTACTTC.

The V call is TRBV5-1, the J call TRBJ2-1; D remains unclear. The CDR3 totals 13 residues. Trimming stripped 0 bases from V and 10 bases from J, with 11 bases between. From germline, CDR1 is SGHRS and CDR2 YFSETQ. CDR3 sequence reads: CASSLEVSREQFF. The CDR3 nucleotides are TGCGCCAGCAGCTTGGAAGTTTCTCGGGAGCAGTTCTTC.